The source of this T cell receptor beta chain is a study of blood T cell repertoires in COVID-19. For the study at large: The study drew acute and convalescent COVID-19 samples from the United States, Italy and Spain. PBMCs, B-cell-depleted T cells, or T cells provided the cDNA or gDNA that made up the material.

Per the original data handling: Estimation of nucleated cell counts was performed using reference gene primer amplification. Profiling relied on immunoSEQ multiplex PCR, and the TCRdb table lists in-frame clones only, not all of them. That table supplies the V and J calls and clone size; D and trimming were determined from the DNA. The sample yields 32,000 or so clones, 87% seen once. Sequenced sample: peripheral blood. The sequence was obtained from a man aged 50 to 59 with active or convalescent COVID-19.

CDR3 in amino acids: CATSRNRGPTEAFF. CDR3 DNA sequence: TGTGCCACCAGCAGAAACAGGGGCCCGACTGAAGCTTTCTTT. This sequence joins TRBV15 and TRBJ1-1; 7 nucleotides agree with TRBD1. The CDR3 is 14 amino acids. Germline V gene lookup returns CDR1 LNHNV and CDR2 YYDKDF (reference sequence). V was clipped by 2 bases and J by 5 bases; unmatched bases: 5.